The clone carrying this TCR beta chain was observed a few times. Construction of the TCR beta libraries employed iRepertoire HTBI primers in conjunction with Arm-PCR of CDR3 regions. TCRdb redid the calling of the multiplex PCR reads with MiXCR, one entry per CDR3 protein. In the table there are roughly 440,000 distinct CDR3 sequences, about 17% of which are singletons. The sample belongs to a study of regulatory T cells in long-lasting Graves disease. Specified time point: newly diagnosed GD, antithyroid drugs for less than 3 months. The TCR library was made from RNA that had been extracted from PBMCs in TRIzol. EDTA tubes received approximately 9 milliliters of drawn peripheral blood. Looked up from germline, CDR1 is DFQATT and CDR2 is SNEGSKA (reference sequence). Trimming stripped 0 bases from V and 3 bases from J, with 15 bases between. CDR3 length: 16 amino acids. This same sample was also part of a study on T cells in Graves' hyperthyroidism and ophthalmopathy. That publication notes: The HTBI primer set served for first-round RT-PCR of the TCR CDR3. Among clonotypes expanded in thyroid above 0.001, most were also found in blood.

This receptor was obtained from a woman aged 18-29 years with Graves disease. Sequences were derived from peripheral blood mononuclear cells (PBMCs), sampled at new diagnosis, from a patient treated with antithyroid drugs. V gene TRBV20-1 combines with J gene TRBJ1-5; the D is unclear. The CDR3 loop reads CSARDTEADYNQPQHF. CDR3 nucleotide sequence: TGCAGTGCTAGAGATACCGAGGCGGATTACAATCAGCCCCAGCATTTT.